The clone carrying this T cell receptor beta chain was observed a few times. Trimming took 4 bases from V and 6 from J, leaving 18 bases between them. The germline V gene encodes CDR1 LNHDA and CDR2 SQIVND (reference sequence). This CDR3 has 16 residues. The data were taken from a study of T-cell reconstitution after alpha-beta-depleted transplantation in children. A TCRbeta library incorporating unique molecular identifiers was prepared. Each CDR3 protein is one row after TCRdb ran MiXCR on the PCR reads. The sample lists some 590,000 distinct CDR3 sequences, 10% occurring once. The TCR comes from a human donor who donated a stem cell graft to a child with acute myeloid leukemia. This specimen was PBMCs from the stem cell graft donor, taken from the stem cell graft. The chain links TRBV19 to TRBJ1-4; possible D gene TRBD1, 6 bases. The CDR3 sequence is CASSTRLGASDEKLFF. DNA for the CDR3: TGTGCCAGTAGTACTCGCCTGGGGGCCTCTGATGAAAAACTGTTTTTT. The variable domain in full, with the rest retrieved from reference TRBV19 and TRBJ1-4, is DGGITQSPKYLFRKEGQNVTLSCEQNLNHDAMYWYRQDPGQGLRLIYYSQIVNDFQKGDIAEGYSVSREKKESFPLTVTSAQKNPTAFYLCASSTRLGASDEKLFFGSGTQLSVL.